The 31 T cell receptor beta chains given below trace back to one sample, sequenced in a study of shared clonotypes between healthy human individuals. Measured with immunoSEQ multiplex PCR; TCRdb has only the in-frame clones, and not every one. The repertoire holds about 320,000 clones, roughly 87% seen once, with about 16% in the top ten. The specimen was memory CD8+ T cells sorted from blood. Noted subset: CD45RO+ cells pooled with CCR7-negative TemRA cells. Receptors were obtained from a man aged 18 to 29 in good health.

The V gene is TRBV19, the J gene TRBJ2-1; a possible D gene is TRBD2 (5 bases). The CDR3 contains 16 residues. Trimming cost V 0 bases and J 0 bases, with 9 bases left between them. The germline CDR1 and CDR2 sequences are LNHDA and SQIVND (reference sequence). The CDR3 DNA is TGTGCCAGTAGTATAGATTCCGGGGACTCCTACAATGAGCAGTTCTTC. Protein sequence: CASSIDSGDSYNEQFF. Looking up the rest from reference TRBV19 and TRBJ2-1 gives the full variable domain: DGGITQSPKYLFRKEGQNVTLSCEQNLNHDAMYWYRQDPGQGLRLIYYSQIVNDFQKGDIAEGYSVSREKKESFPLTVTSAQKNPTAFYLCASSIDSGDSYNEQFFGPGTRLTVL.

The CDR3 loop reads CASSARGGVTGELFF. DNA for the CDR3: TGCGCCAGCAGCGCCAGGGGAGGTGTCACCGGGGAGCTGTTTTTT. The chain has TRBV5-1 and TRBJ2-2, with D perhaps TRBD1 or TRBD2 (6 bases each). Germline V lookup: CDR1 SGHRS, CDR2 YFSETQ. V dropped 4 bases and J dropped 4 bases, with 14 bases sitting between them. There are 15 residues in the CDR3.

The chain employs TRBV4-3 and TRBJ2-1; D call uncertain. The length of the CDR3 is 16 residues. The V and J ends lost 0 bases and 0 bases respectively, with 9 bases between them. CDR1 and CDR2 (germline): LGHNA, YSLEER. The CDR3 here is CASSQDISGSYNEQFF. The CDR3 DNA reads as TGCGCCAGCAGCCAAGATATAAGTGGCTCCTACAATGAGCAGTTCTTC.

In its sample, this clone was seen once. V is TRBV6-1 and J is TRBJ2-3; 8 nucleotides agree with TRBD1. The V and J ends lost 6 bases and 0 bases, in that order; junction bases with no gene match: 5. CDR1 MNHNS and CDR2 SASEGT come from the germline V gene. CDR3 length: 15 residues. The DNA for the CDR3 is TGTGCCAGCAGGGACAGGGAGTGGAGCACAGATACGCAGTATTTT. This translates into CASRDREWSTDTQYF.

V is TRBV7-9 and J is TRBJ2-1; the match to TRBD2 covers 16 bases. CDR1 is SEHNR and CDR2 is FQNEAQ in the germline V gene (reference sequence). The CDR3 loop spans 19 amino acids. V lost 4 bases, J lost 4 bases, and 10 bases stayed unmatched. CDR3 sequence reads: CASSYVPGLAGGLYNEQFF. The CDR3 DNA follows: TGTGCCAGCAGCTACGTCCCGGGACTAGCGGGAGGGCTTTACAATGAGCAGTTCTTC.

This rearrangement joins TRBV27 to TRBJ2-7; 7 nucleotides match TRBD1. Germline CDR1 reads MNHEY; CDR2 reads SMNVEV (reference sequence). This CDR3 is built from 14 residues. The V and J ends lost 6 bases and 4 bases, in that order; junction bases with no gene match: 9. The DNA of the CDR3 is TGTGCCAGCAGCCTCAGGGGGTCTACATACGAGCAGTACTTC. Residues: CASSLRGSTYEQYF.

The chain couples TRBV10-1 to TRBJ2-7; D ambiguous. From germline, CDR1 is WNHNN and CDR2 SYGVQD (reference sequence). The CDR3 totals 11 residues. With 3 bases removed from V and 6 bases from J, the gap between germline ends came to 6 bases. In DNA form, the CDR3 reads TGCGCCAGCAGTGATTCCGCCGAGCAGTACTTC. As protein: CASSDSAEQYF.

The chain links TRBV28 to TRBJ1-1, with D unresolved. V lost 3 bases and J lost 7, with 12 bases in between. The CDR3 consists of 13 residues. Germline lookup yields CDR1 MDHEN and CDR2 SYDVKM. CDR3 bases: TGTGCCAGCAGTTTCGCCCCAATGAATGAAGCTTTCTTT. Its translation is CASSFAPMNEAFF.

The chain links TRBV5-4 to TRBJ2-2; D is uncertain. This CDR3 has 12 amino acids. Germline-derived CDR1 and CDR2 are SGHNT and YYREEE (reference sequence). Trimming left V 5 bases short and J 8 bases short, with 10 bases between. The CDR3, as DNA: TGTGCCAGCAGTTCAACGACTGGGGAGCTGTTTTTT. This codes for CASSSTTGELFF.

This clone is a singleton in its sample. The chain is built from TRBV5-6 and TRBJ2-5; D not resolved. Per the germline V gene, CDR1 is SGHDT and CDR2 is YYEEEE. V was cut by 0 bases and J by 3 bases, with 9 bases left in between. The CDR3 is 14 amino acids. The CDR3 nucleotides are TGTGCCAGCAGCTTGGACTTTTCCGAAGAGACCCAGTACTTC. It translates to CASSLDFSEETQYF. Looking up the rest from reference TRBV5-6 and TRBJ2-5 gives the full variable domain: DAGVTQSPTHLIKTRGQQVTLRCSPKSGHDTVSWYQQALGQGPQFIFQYYEEEERQRGNFPDRFSGHQFPNYSSELNVNALLLGDSALYLCASSLDFSEETQYFGPGTRLLVL.

The rearrangement uses TRBV19 and TRBJ1-2, with 8 bases fitting TRBD1. Germline CDR1 and CDR2: LNHDA and SQIVND (reference sequence). After removal of 2 bases from V and 6 bases from J, the junction contained 5 bases not matched to a gene. The CDR3 is 14 residues long. DNA for the CDR3: TGTGCCAGTAGTATAAACAGGGGGACGGATGGCTACACCTTC. It translates to CASSINRGTDGYTF.

The chain uses TRBV6-6 and TRBJ1-2; weak D call: TRBD1 (5 bases). Trimming removed 5 bases from V and 4 bases from J, with 17 bases in between. This CDR3 region has 15 residues. Germline V gene sequence: CDR1 MNHNY, CDR2 SVGAGI (reference sequence). CDR3 nucleotide sequence: TGTGCCAGCAGTCCCGGGACCGCGAGGCCCTATGGCTACACCTTC. Translation: CASSPGTARPYGYTF.

The chain links TRBV28 to TRBJ1-4; 10 bases align to TRBD1. Germline CDR1 and CDR2: MDHEN and SYDVKM. The CDR3 covers 19 residues. The junction had 13 bases not matched to a gene; V was cut back by 3 bases and J by 3 bases. In DNA form, the CDR3 reads TGTGCCAGCAGTTTCCACGCCTTGACAGGGGGCAAGGCTAATGAAAAACTGTTTTTT. Protein product: CASSFHALTGGKANEKLFF.

This rearrangement joins TRBV7-9 to TRBJ2-2; D remains ambiguous. V was clipped by 5 bases and J by 1 base, with 11 bases between them. CDR3 length equals 15 residues. Germline CDR1 is SEHNR and CDR2 is FQNEAQ (reference sequence). The CDR3 reads CASSRRTGNTGELFF. The CDR3, as DNA: TGTGCCAGCAGCCGAAGGACGGGGAACACCGGGGAGCTGTTTTTT.

This clone was detected only a few times. The V and J genes are TRBV7-1 and TRBJ2-5, with D possibly matching TRBD1 (5 bases). TRBV7-1 is noted as an ORF with a role that remains uncertain. The CDR3 is 14 amino acids. V lost 4 bases and J lost 4, with 13 bases in between. The CDR3 DNA follows: TGTGCCAGCAGCTTATCGGCAGGGTCAGAGACCCAGTACTTC. Protein product: CASSLSAGSETQYF.

The chain combines TRBV7-9 with TRBJ2-5; D remains unclear. Germline V gene sequence: CDR1 SEHNR, CDR2 FQNEAQ (reference sequence). This CDR3 has 12 amino acids. V lost 3 bases, J lost 5 bases, and 7 bases lay in between. CDR3 in amino acids: CASSFQWETQYF. Written as DNA, the CDR3 is TGTGCCAGCAGCTTTCAGTGGGAGACCCAGTACTTC.

V usage is TRBV5-3 and J usage is TRBJ2-7, with D tentatively TRBD2 (6 bases). TRBV5-3 is treated as an ORF (open reading frame) with a function not yet certain. The CDR3 is 14 amino acids. V was clipped by 4 bases and J by 3 bases, with 14 bases between them. The CDR3: CARSHRGRIYEQYF. In DNA, the CDR3 is TGTGCCAGAAGCCATCGGGGGAGGATCTACGAGCAGTACTTC.

The V call is TRBV9, the J call TRBJ2-1; D is unresolved. Trimming pared 0 bases from V and 0 bases from J, leaving 10 bases between. This CDR3 comprises 16 residues. Germline V gives CDR1 SGDLS, CDR2 YYNGEE. The CDR3 protein is CASSVGRVSSYNEQFF. In DNA, the CDR3 is TGTGCCAGCAGCGTAGGTCGGGTTAGCTCCTACAATGAGCAGTTCTTC.

The table lists this clone with a few counts. V and J are TRBV6-1 and TRBJ2-2, with D maybe TRBD2 (6 bases). CDR1 MNHNS and CDR2 SASEGT come from the germline V gene. The CDR3 consists of 13 residues. V lost 10 bases to trimming and J lost 7 bases, with 16 bases between them. DNA of the CDR3: TGTGCCACCCCGACTAGGCGCTTCGGGGAGCTGTTTTTT. This translates into CATPTRRFGELFF.

The gene calls are TRBV2 and TRBJ2-7; 9 bases fit TRBD2. The V segment lost 7 bases and the J segment 2 bases; nucleotides outside the gene matches: 9. This CDR3 region has 15 residues. CDR1 SNHLY and CDR2 FYNNEI come from the germline V gene. The CDR3 here is CASTPRREGTYEQYF. The CDR3 DNA sequence: TGTGCCAGCACTCCCCGGCGGGAGGGGACCTACGAGCAGTACTTC. The full variable domain, rest sourced from reference TRBV2 and TRBJ2-7, is EPEVTQTPSHQVTQMGQEVILRCVPISNHLYFYWYRQILGQKVEFLVSFYNNEISEKSEIFDDQFSVERPDGSNFTLKIRSTKLEDSAMYFCASTPRREGTYEQYFGPGTRLTVT.

The rearrangement links TRBV7-8 to TRBJ2-1; perhaps TRBD2 as D (5 bases). This CDR3 comprises 14 residues. V was cut by 5 bases and J by 4 bases, with 12 bases left in between. Germline V lookup: CDR1 SGHVS, CDR2 FQNEAQ. The CDR3 is CASSPPEGYNEQFF. Written as DNA, the CDR3 is TGTGCCAGCAGCCCCCCCGAGGGTTACAATGAGCAGTTCTTC.

The gene calls are TRBV4-2 and TRBJ1-5, with TRBD1 as a possible D gene (5 bases). V dropped 0 bases and J dropped 6 bases, with 9 bases sitting between them. The CDR3 loop spans 14 amino acids. CDR1 is LGHNA and CDR2 is YNFKEQ in the germline V gene. CDR3 DNA: TGTGCCAGCAGCCAAGAGGCAGGGATTCAGCCCCAGCATTTT. Residues: CASSQEAGIQPQHF.

The CDR3 here is CASSIPGQGGEQYF. In DNA form, the CDR3 reads TGTGCCAGCAGCATACCGGGACAGGGGGGCGAGCAGTACTTC. The chain has TRBV11-2 and TRBJ2-7, with 11 bases fitting TRBD1. J was trimmed by 6 bases and V by 5 bases; bases with no gene match: 6. The CDR3 consists of 14 residues. Germline CDR1 reads SGHAT; CDR2 reads FQNNGV.

The rearrangement uses TRBV19 and TRBJ1-1; D gene ambiguous. Per the germline V gene, CDR1 is LNHDA and CDR2 is SQIVND (reference sequence). Trimming took off 3 bases at V and 1 base at J, with 6 bases between the two ends. This CDR3 is built from 13 residues. The CDR3 reads CASSIGANTEAFF. DNA of the CDR3: TGTGCCAGTAGTATCGGCGCGAACACTGAAGCTTTCTTT. Drawing the rest from reference TRBV19 and TRBJ1-1, the complete variable domain is DGGITQSPKYLFRKEGQNVTLSCEQNLNHDAMYWYRQDPGQGLRLIYYSQIVNDFQKGDIAEGYSVSREKKESFPLTVTSAQKNPTAFYLCASSIGANTEAFFGQGTRLTVV.

The V gene is TRBV2, the J gene TRBJ2-7; D possibly corresponds to TRBD1 (6 bases). This CDR3 has 14 amino acids. Germline CDR1 and CDR2: SNHLY and FYNNEI. V gave up 7 bases and J gave up 2 bases, with 15 bases separating them. The CDR3 sequence: CASMYEQGTYEQYF. Here the CDR3 DNA reads TGTGCCAGCATGTACGAACAGGGAACCTACGAGCAGTACTTC. Filled out from reference TRBV2 and TRBJ2-7, the complete variable domain reads EPEVTQTPSHQVTQMGQEVILRCVPISNHLYFYWYRQILGQKVEFLVSFYNNEISEKSEIFDDQFSVERPDGSNFTLKIRSTKLEDSAMYFCASMYEQGTYEQYFGPGTRLTVT.

This chain joins TRBV5-1 and TRBJ2-7; 8 nucleotides align to TRBD1. This CDR3 comprises 16 residues. V was clipped by 0 bases and J by 2 bases; unmatched bases: 7. Germline V CDR1 and CDR2: SGHRS, YFSETQ. The CDR3 DNA is TGCGCCAGCAGCTTGGCCGGGCAGGGGGCGGCCTACGAGCAGTACTTC. Translating gives CASSLAGQGAAYEQYF.

The CDR3: CASSPTWGDETYNEQFF. The CDR3 nucleotides read TGCGCCAGCAGCCCGACCTGGGGGGACGAGACCTACAATGAGCAGTTCTTC. V gene TRBV4-3 combines with J gene TRBJ2-1; TRBD2 is a possible D gene (6 bases). Trimming removed 4 bases from V and 2 bases from J, with 18 bases in between. This CDR3 is built from 17 residues. The germline V gene has CDR1 LGHNA and CDR2 YSLEER.

This clone was observed a few times. The chain employs TRBV23-1 and TRBJ1-5; 8 bases fit TRBD1. TRBV23-1 is an ORF; its function is uncertain. Germline trimming cut 0 bases from V and 2 bases from J; bases unmatched to any gene: 3. This CDR3 region has 16 residues. The CDR3 reads CASSQSRTGCNQPQHF. For the CDR3, the DNA is TGCGCCAGCAGTCAATCCAGGACAGGGTGCAATCAGCCCCAGCATTTT.

This sequence joins TRBV5-4 and TRBJ2-1; the D gene is possibly TRBD2 (6 bases). The ends were cut back, 4 bases at V and 2 bases at J, with 13 bases in the middle. The CDR3 extends over 15 amino acids. CDR1 is SGHNT and CDR2 is YYREEE in the germline V gene (reference sequence). The CDR3 DNA is TGTGCCAGCAGCCCGCGGAGGGGTGCCTACAATGAGCAGTTCTTC. Amino acids: CASSPRRGAYNEQFF.

The chain has TRBV10-3 and TRBJ1-1; 7 nucleotides match TRBD1. Per germline, CDR1 ENHRY and CDR2 SYGVKD. V trimming: 0 bases; J trimming: 6 bases; junction bases outside the gene matches: 13. This CDR3 has 17 amino acids. This CDR3 reads CAISESLRRGRYAEAFF. The CDR3 DNA reads as TGTGCCATCAGTGAGTCCCTTCGTAGGGGGCGTTATGCTGAAGCTTTCTTT.

This sequence joins TRBV10-2 and TRBJ2-5; D ambiguous. V was clipped by 0 bases and J by 4 bases, with 9 bases between them. In germline, CDR1 is WSHSY, CDR2 SAAADI. This CDR3 contains 14 residues. CDR3 residues: CASSESVWRETQYF. In nucleotides, the CDR3 is TGCGCCAGCAGTGAGTCAGTTTGGAGAGAGACCCAGTACTTC.